Reported below is one T cell receptor (beta chain). In this sample, this clonotype turned up once. This clone's antigen is unknown. No qualities accompany the bases; no much larger clone lies one base away. Single-read evidence is weak. Relative to germline, V is 6 bases shorter and J is 4 bases shorter, with 16 bases between their ends. The CDR3 starts with the cysteine, ends with the phenylalanine, and has 15 residues. The DNA shown is the 45-base CDR3, in frame from base 1. This sample stems from a study of vaccination and CD4 T cells after COVID-19 (dated 2022 in TCRdb). About the full investigation: Six males and four females were included in the convalescent cohort, with two Hispanic individuals, seven Caucasians, two Asians and one multiracial person represented. The time from the second vaccine dose to post-vaccine blood sampling had a median of 72 days and ranged from roughly 13 to 241 days. Participants received two doses of either the Pfizer-BioNTech BNT162b2 vaccine (n=8) or the Moderna mRNA-1273 vaccine (n=2). In 10 COVID-19 convalescent patients and a few infection-naive healthy vaccine recipients, researchers compared the spike-specific CD4+ TCR repertoire from before mRNA vaccination with the repertoire from after. Post-COVID blood samples from convalescent patients were collected a median of around 110 days after diagnosis, with a range of about 30 to 170 days. As controls, cultures received a CEFX viral epitope pool (the positive control), an HIV-1 Nef peptide pool (the negative control), or no peptide at all. Culture stimuli were overlapping spike peptide pools from SARS-CoV-2 and from the common cold coronaviruses HCoV-NL63, HCoV-OC43 and HCoV-229E.

Receptors were amplified or captured by PCR. At the Johns Hopkins FTIC core, DNA from the cultured CD4+ T cells underwent TCR sequencing with the Oncomine TCR Beta short-read assay. Genomic DNA was extracted from the cultured CD4+ T cells with the QIAamp micro DNA kit. Oncomine TCR Beta libraries made from cultured CD4+ T cells were pooled using unique dual indexes and sequenced on an Illumina iSeq 100. The authors' analysis ran thus. Non-productive sequences were removed, and CDR3s not starting with C, not ending with F or W, or shorter than 7 amino acids were discarded. The MANAFEST web application identified antigen-specific clonotypes by comparing peptide-stimulated wells against reference wells and other culture wells. For a clone to be called positive, the clone needed an FDR below 0.05, an odds ratio above 5, and a productive frequency above 0.1% in at least two of three replicate wells. A clonotype was classed as cross-reactive if the clonotype showed significant expansion both in SARS-CoV-2 spike wells and in at least one common cold coronavirus spike condition. Using R version 3.6.1, CDR3 homology was evaluated through Levenshtein distances (stringdist) along with unrooted phylogenetic trees (ape). TCRdb's own reprocessing of the public reads used fastp at Q25 and MiXCR and kept productive beta chains. Every CDR3 protein is listed once, alongside the most common genes and DNA of its rows. TCRdb's processing, not the authors', yielded these V and J calls. This sample is represented by approximately 12,000 distinct CDR3 sequences; roughly 29% of them were singletons. Together, the top ten hold 29% of the sample.

What the study reported, not specific to this receptor: In convalescent patients, a median roughly 85% of post-vaccine SARS-CoV-2-reactive clones were detected only after vaccination, and vaccine-specific priming was suggested by this finding. In convalescent patients, nearly all vaccine-specific clones (304 of 307) were found to be mono-reactive for SARS-CoV-2 spike rather than cross-reactive with common cold coronaviruses. The study included relatively few convalescent patients and did not analyze early timepoints after natural infection. An increase in the median number of SARS-CoV-2-reactive clonotypes from some 20 after infection to 38 after vaccination was observed, but the change was not found to be significant.

The treatment or condition label corresponds to: approximately nine-day PBMC culture with coronavirus spike peptide pools or control peptides (ViraFEST assay). To expand antigen-specific T cells with peptide pools and then pick out the expanded clonotypes through TCR sequencing, the study relied on the ViraFEST assay. Negative nucleocapsid antibody tests before and after vaccination confirmed that the healthy vaccine recipients had no prior SARS-CoV-2 infection. Each well held 1.5 million to 2.5 million PBMCs cultured with roughly 9.2 ug/ml peptide pools in IMDM containing 5% human AB serum and around 10 IU/ml IL-2. Half of the culture medium was replaced with fresh IL-2-containing medium on days 3 and 7. After approximately 10 days of culture, CD4+ T cells were isolated by negative selection using the EasySep CD4+ T cell isolation kit. PBMCs were separated from whole blood using Ficoll-Paque Plus gradient centrifugation and then either used fresh or cryopreserved at -140C. Culture conditions were generally each tested in triplicate wells.

The chain joins TRBV12-3 or TRBV12-4 to TRBJ2-1; a weak D assignment points to TRBD2 (7 bases agree). The sequences come from CD4+ T cells from blood, cultured in vitro, collected before SARS-CoV-2 vaccination. This receptor was identified in a human donor who received a COVID-19 vaccine. The sequenced DNA: TGTGCCAGCAGCATGGGGCGGGGGCTTTACAATGAGCAGTTCTTC. This codes for CASSMGRGLYNEQFF.